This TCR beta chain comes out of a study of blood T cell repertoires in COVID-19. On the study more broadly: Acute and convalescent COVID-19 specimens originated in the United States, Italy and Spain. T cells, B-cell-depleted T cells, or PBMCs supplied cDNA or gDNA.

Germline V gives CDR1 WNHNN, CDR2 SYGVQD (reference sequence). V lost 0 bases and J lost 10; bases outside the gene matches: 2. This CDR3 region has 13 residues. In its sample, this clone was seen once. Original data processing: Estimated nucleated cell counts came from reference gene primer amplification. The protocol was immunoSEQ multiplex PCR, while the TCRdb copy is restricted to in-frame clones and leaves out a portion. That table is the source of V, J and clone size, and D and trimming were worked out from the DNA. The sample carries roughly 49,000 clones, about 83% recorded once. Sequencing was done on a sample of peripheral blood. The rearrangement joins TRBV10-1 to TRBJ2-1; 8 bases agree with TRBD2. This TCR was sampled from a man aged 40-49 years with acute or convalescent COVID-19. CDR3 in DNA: TGCGCCAGCAGTGAGTCAGGACTAGCAGAGCAGTTCTTC. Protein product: CASSESGLAEQFF.